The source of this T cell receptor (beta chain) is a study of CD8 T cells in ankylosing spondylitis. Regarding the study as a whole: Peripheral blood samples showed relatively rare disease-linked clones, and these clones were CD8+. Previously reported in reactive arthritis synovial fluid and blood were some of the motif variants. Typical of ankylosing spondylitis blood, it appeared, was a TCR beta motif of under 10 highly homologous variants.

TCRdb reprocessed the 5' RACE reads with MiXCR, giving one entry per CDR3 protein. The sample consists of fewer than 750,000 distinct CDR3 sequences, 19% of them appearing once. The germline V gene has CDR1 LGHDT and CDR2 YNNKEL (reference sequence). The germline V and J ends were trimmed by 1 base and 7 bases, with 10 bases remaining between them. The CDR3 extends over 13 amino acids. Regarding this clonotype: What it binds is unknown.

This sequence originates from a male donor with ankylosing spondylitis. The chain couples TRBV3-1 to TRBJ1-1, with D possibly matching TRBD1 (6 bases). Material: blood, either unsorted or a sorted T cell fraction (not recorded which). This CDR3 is CASSQGGGDEAFF. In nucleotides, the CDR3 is TGTGCCAGCAGCCAAGGAGGGGGAGATGAAGCTTTCTTT.